The 6 T cell receptor beta chains below all came from one sample that was sequenced in a study of blood T cell repertoires in COVID-19. The protocol was immunoSEQ multiplex PCR, while the TCRdb copy is restricted to in-frame clones and leaves out a portion. The sample holds about 88,000 clones; around 85% are singletons and the top ten take roughly 18%. The sequencing input was peripheral blood. These receptors all stem from a woman aged 60-75 years with COVID-19, enrolled during active disease.

The CDR3 sequence: CASSLVRGYNSPLHF. CDR3 in DNA: TGTGCCAGCAGCTTAGTAAGGGGCTATAATTCACCCCTCCACTTT. The chain employs TRBV11-2 and TRBJ1-6; tentatively, D is TRBD1 (5 bases). Deletions cut 1 base from V and 3 bases from J, with 7 bases between. This CDR3 spans 15 amino acids. CDR1 SGHAT and CDR2 FQNNGV come from the germline V gene.

The chain couples TRBV12-5 to TRBJ1-5, with a tentative D call TRBD1 (5 bases). V lost 7 bases and J lost 6, with 10 bases in between. Germline lookup yields CDR1 LGHNT and CDR2 FRNRAP. The CDR3 is 12 residues long. The CDR3 DNA follows: TGTGCTAGTGCCCCGGGGGGTCAGCCCCAGCATTTT. It specifies CASAPGGQPQHF.

The V call is TRBV4-1, the J call TRBJ2-1; possible D gene TRBD2, 5 bases. The CDR3 is made up of 14 amino acids. Between the trimmed V and J ends, which lost 1 base and 12 bases, there was a span of 16 bases. Germline lookup yields CDR1 MGHRA and CDR2 YSYEKL. The CDR3 coding sequence is TGCGCCAGCAGCCAAGTTAGGCCACGGGGATTGCAGTTCTTC. This sequence encodes CASSQVRPRGLQFF.

This chain connects TRBV9 to TRBJ2-5, with D hard to call. CDR1 and CDR2 from the germline V gene are SGDLS and YYNGEE. Trimming stripped 2 bases from V and 5 bases from J, with 10 bases between. This CDR3 spans 13 amino acids. In nucleotides, the CDR3 is TGTGCCAGCAGCGTGACTGTTAGGGAGACCCAGTACTTC. Protein product: CASSVTVRETQYF.

About this clone: Mismatch with germline at one junction end may stem from a read error. The CDR3 region is CASSQDKRRRRW. In DNA form, the CDR3 reads TGTGCCAGCAGCCAAGATAAGCGACGCCGCCGATGG. The V and J genes are TRBV3-1 (or the pseudogene TRBV3-2) and TRBJ1-2; D ambiguous. The CDR3 sequence is 12 residues long. In germline, CDR1 is LGHDT, CDR2 YNNKEL (reference sequence).

The chain links TRBV6-2 or TRBV6-3 to TRBJ2-5; the D is unclear. Germline V CDR1 and CDR2: MNHEY, SVGEGT. This CDR3 is built from 12 residues. V lost 5 bases and J 7 bases, leaving 11 bases between the germline ends. The CDR3 bases are TGTGCCAGCAGTGACCCCGGGTGGACCCAGTACTTC. Protein: CASSDPGWTQYF.